The 19 T cell receptor beta chains in this list originate from one sample, sequenced in a study of T cell repertoires in cytomegalovirus infection. TCRdb called the reads again in MiXCR, with one record for every CDR3 protein. The sample has 100,000 or so distinct CDR3 sequences, approximately 15% seen once; the top ten hold 8%. The sequenced material came from PBMCs. The origin of the receptors is a human donor in good health (CMV status not recorded). Some clones in this sample may be carry-over from other donors' samples.

The chain links TRBV14 to TRBJ2-4; perhaps D is TRBD1 or TRBD2 (5 bases each). Per germline, CDR1 SGHDN and CDR2 FVKESK. V lost 1 base, J lost 0 bases, and 13 bases lay in between. The CDR3 totals 17 residues. CDR3 in DNA: TGTGCCAGCAGCCAAGTACTAGGGGCGGGAGCCAAAAACATTCAGTACTTC. This codes for CASSQVLGAGAKNIQYF.

There are many counts of this clonotype. The CDR3 bases are TGTGCCAGCAGCCTAGGGTGGACTTCGGGAACTGAAGCTTTCTTT. This gives the protein CASSLGWTSGTEAFF. V gene TRBV7-9 combines with J gene TRBJ1-1, with unresolved D. There are 15 residues in the CDR3. V lost 5 bases and J lost 5, with 18 bases in between. Per the germline V gene, CDR1 is SEHNR and CDR2 is FQNEAQ (reference sequence).

V and J are TRBV6-2 or TRBV6-3 and TRBJ2-3; 12 bases are a match to TRBD2. CDR3 size: 15 residues. V trimming: 2 bases; J trimming: 5 bases; junction bases outside the gene matches: 2. Germline-derived CDR1 and CDR2 are MNHEY and SVGEGT. CDR3 sequence (DNA): TGTGCCAGCAGTTACGAGACTAGCGGGGGAGATACGCAGTATTTT. It translates to CASSYETSGGDTQYF.

The table lists this clonotype with many counts. The chain combines TRBV7-2 with TRBJ2-3; TRBD2 matches 7 bases. The CDR3 extends over 13 amino acids. The germline CDR1 and CDR2 sequences are SGHTA and FQGNSA. Trimming cost V 5 bases and J 5 bases; bases outside gene matches: 4. The CDR3 protein is CASSPTGGDTQYF. In DNA form, the CDR3 reads TGTGCCAGCAGCCCCACGGGGGGAGATACGCAGTATTTT.

This rearrangement joins TRBV10-3 to TRBJ2-7; D perhaps matches TRBD2 (5 bases). Trimming removed 3 bases from V and 0 bases from J, with 15 bases in between. Germline CDR1 reads ENHRY; CDR2 reads SYGVKD. The CDR3 runs to 16 residues. CDR3 loop: CAISDQTGLLSYEQYF. The CDR3 bases are TGTGCCATCAGTGACCAGACCGGACTTCTCTCCTACGAGCAGTACTTC.

This clonotype was recorded a few times. The chain couples TRBV5-4 to TRBJ1-2; D is unclear. This CDR3 spans 15 amino acids. V lost 0 bases and J lost 5, with 14 bases in between. Germline CDR1 reads SGHNT; CDR2 reads YYREEE (reference sequence). The CDR3 sequence: CASSLGLHGEYGYTF. CDR3 bases: TGTGCCAGCAGCTTGGGTTTACACGGAGAGTATGGCTACACCTTC.

This clonotype was counted between two and nine times. The V and J genes are TRBV19 and TRBJ1-2, with D perhaps matching TRBD1 (6 bases). The CDR3 runs to 16 residues. Looked up from germline, CDR1 is LNHDA and CDR2 is SQIVND (reference sequence). The V end lost 4 bases, the J end lost 2 bases, and 17 bases lay between the germline ends. For the CDR3, the DNA is TGTGCCAGTAGTACCCCGAAGGGGGGGGAAAACTATGGCTACACCTTC. This codes for CASSTPKGGENYGYTF. Combining the CDR3 with reference TRBV19 and TRBJ1-2 gives the whole variable domain DGGITQSPKYLFRKEGQNVTLSCEQNLNHDAMYWYRQDPGQGLRLIYYSQIVNDFQKGDIAEGYSVSREKKESFPLTVTSAQKNPTAFYLCASSTPKGGENYGYTFGSGTRLTVV.

The chain links TRBV25-1 to TRBJ1-1; D is ambiguous. This CDR3 spans 15 amino acids. The V end lost 2 bases, the J end lost 3 bases, and 13 bases lay between the germline ends. Germline CDR1 reads MGHDK; CDR2 reads SYGVNS. CDR3 residues: CASSEKVLPDTEAFF. CDR3 DNA sequence: TGTGCCAGCAGTGAAAAAGTGCTGCCGGACACTGAAGCTTTCTTT.

This clonotype showed up just a few times. V and J are TRBV5-3 and TRBJ2-3, with D maybe TRBD2 (7 bases). TRBV5-3 falls under the ORF class, with uncertain function. The CDR3 loop spans 16 amino acids. The V gene lost 8 bases and the J gene lost 6 bases, with 25 bases spanning the gap. This CDR3 reads CASSPRERGAGDTQYF. The CDR3 DNA reads TGTGCCAGCAGCCCTAGGGAACGGGGGGCCGGGGATACGCAGTATTTT.

This clonotype appeared a few times. The chain is built from TRBV4-1 and TRBJ1-2, with 7 bases fitting TRBD1. V was clipped by 1 base and J by 2 bases; unmatched bases: 13. CDR1 and CDR2 from the germline V gene are MGHRA and YSYEKL. The CDR3 runs 18 residues. In DNA form, the CDR3 reads TGCGCCAGCAGCCAAGTAGGTGGGCAGGGGGGGAGAAACTATGGCTACACCTTC. Translating gives CASSQVGGQGGRNYGYTF.

This clonotype was seen many times. The conserved phenylalanine or tryptophan normally closing the CDR3 is absent here, so this likely arose from a read error. It is unclear where the CDR3 begins or ends on the DNA, so no DNA is shown, and the CDR3 is as TCRdb lists it. V and J are TRBV4-3 and TRBJ1-1; the D call TRBD1 from the table was never checked on the DNA. Germline CDR1 and CDR2: LGHNA and YSLEER. The CDR3 extends over 9 residues, inclusive of both ends. The CDR3 here is CASSQLGGV.

This chain uses TRBV18 with TRBJ1-5, with D uncertain. The CDR3 spans 13 residues. The V gene lost 2 bases and the J gene lost 9 bases, with 11 bases spanning the gap. The germline V gene has CDR1 KGHSH and CDR2 LQKENI. In DNA, the CDR3 is TGTGCCAGCTCACCAGGTACAGAGGGGCCCCAGCATTTT. It specifies CASSPGTEGPQHF.

Comments on this clonotype: A read error is possible here, since a much larger clone lies one base away. The chain joins TRBV6-1 to TRBJ2-7; TRBD1 or TRBD2 may be the D gene (6 bases each). Deletions cut 7 bases from V and 11 bases from J, with 24 bases between. The CDR3 loop spans 14 amino acids. Per germline, CDR1 MNHNS and CDR2 SASEGT. The CDR3 nucleotides read TGTGCCAGCAACCTCCTGGGGGGCGGGTCTGAAAAGTACTTC. Translated, it gives CASNLLGGGSEKYF.

The chain links TRBV29-1 to TRBJ2-2, with a weak D call TRBD1 (5 bases). Trimming removed 6 bases at V and 6 bases at J, with 8 bases between. Per germline, CDR1 SQVTM and CDR2 ANQGSEA. This CDR3 is 11 amino acids long. The DNA of the CDR3 is TGCAGCGTCAGGGATTCCGGGGAGCTGTTTTTT. Its translation is CSVRDSGELFF.

The chain recombines TRBV6-2 or TRBV6-3 with TRBJ2-4; either TRBD1 or TRBD2 may supply D (5 bases each). Trimming took off 2 bases at V and 15 bases at J, with 20 bases between the two ends. This CDR3 has 14 amino acids. CDR1 is MNHEY and CDR2 is SVGEGT in the germline V gene. Written as DNA, the CDR3 is TGTGCCAGCAGTTACCCCGGGACGCATCCGCGGCCGTACTTC. It yields the protein CASSYPGTHPRPYF.

The chain carries TRBV7-2 and TRBJ1-5; 8 bases are a match to TRBD1. With 5 bases clipped from V and 6 bases from J, the junction kept 6 bases outside the gene matches. CDR1 is SGHTA and CDR2 is FQGNSA in the germline V gene. This CDR3 comprises 14 residues. CDR3 DNA: TGTGCCAGCAGCCTCGGACAGGGTGCTCAGCCCCAGCATTTT. Translation gives CASSLGQGAQPQHF.

This clonotype was picked up many times. The chain joins TRBV7-2 to TRBJ2-7, with D unclear. V was clipped by 0 bases and J by 0 bases, with 6 bases between them. The CDR3 totals 14 residues. Germline values: CDR1 SGHTA, CDR2 FQGNSA. CDR3 DNA: TGTGCCAGCAGCTTAGCGCAACACTCCTACGAGCAGTACTTC. As protein: CASSLAQHSYEQYF.

The chain is built from TRBV7-6 and TRBJ2-5, with TRBD1 matching 9 bases. Trimming took 5 bases from V and 3 from J; bases not matched to a gene: 7. CDR3 length: 15 residues. CDR1 is SGHVS and CDR2 is FNYEAQ in the germline V gene. DNA of the CDR3: TGTGCCAGCAGCAACGCTTGGGACAGGGAAGAGACCCAGTACTTC. It is translated as CASSNAWDREETQYF. Looking up the rest from reference TRBV7-6 and TRBJ2-5 gives the full variable domain: GAGVSQSPRYKVTKRGQDVALRCDPISGHVSLYWYRQALGQGPEFLTYFNYEAQQDKSGLPNDRFSAERPEGSISTLTIQRTEQRDSAMYRCASSNAWDREETQYFGPGTRLLVL.

The chain links TRBV29-1 to TRBJ1-1; D gene ambiguous. Germline-derived CDR1 and CDR2 are SQVTM and ANQGSEA. V was cut by 0 bases and J by 6 bases, with 17 bases left in between. CDR3 size: 15 residues. For the CDR3, the DNA is TGCAGCGTTGAAGATCCCCGAGCCCTCCCACCTGAAGCTTTCTTT. It specifies CSVEDPRALPPEAFF.